This T cell receptor (beta chain) emerged from a study of T cell changes during pregnancy in multiple sclerosis. Clones were read by immunoSEQ multiplex PCR, and TCRdb kept only the in-frame ones, dropping some. The profile covers some 11,000 clones, with approximately 90% appearing a single time and 4.5% to 5.5% taken by the ten largest. CDR1 is LNHDA and CDR2 is SQIVND in the germline V gene (reference sequence). CDR3 length equals 12 residues. V was clipped by 7 bases and J by 4 bases, with 10 bases between them. Material: CD8+ T cells from peripheral blood mononuclear cells, obtained in the first trimester of pregnancy. This clonotype was sampled from a female donor in good health, enrolled as a control in a pregnancy study. The V gene is TRBV19, the J gene TRBJ1-2; D ambiguous. The CDR3 coding sequence is TGTGCCAGTACCGAGGAACCCTATGGCTACACCTTC. Protein product: CASTEEPYGYTF.